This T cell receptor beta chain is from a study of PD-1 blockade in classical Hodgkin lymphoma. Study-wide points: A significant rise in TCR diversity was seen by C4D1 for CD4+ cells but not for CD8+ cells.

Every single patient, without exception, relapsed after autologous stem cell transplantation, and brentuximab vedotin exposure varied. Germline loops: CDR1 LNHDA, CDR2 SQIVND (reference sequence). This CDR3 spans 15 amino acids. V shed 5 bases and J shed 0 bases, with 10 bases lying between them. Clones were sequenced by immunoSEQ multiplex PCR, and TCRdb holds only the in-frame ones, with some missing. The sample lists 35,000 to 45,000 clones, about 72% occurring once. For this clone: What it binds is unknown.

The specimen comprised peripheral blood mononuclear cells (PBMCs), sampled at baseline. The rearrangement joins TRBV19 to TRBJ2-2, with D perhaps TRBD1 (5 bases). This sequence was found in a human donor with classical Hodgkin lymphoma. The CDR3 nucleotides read TGTGCCAGTAGTCCGACAGTCGCGAACACCGGGGAGCTGTTTTTT. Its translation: CASSPTVANTGELFF.